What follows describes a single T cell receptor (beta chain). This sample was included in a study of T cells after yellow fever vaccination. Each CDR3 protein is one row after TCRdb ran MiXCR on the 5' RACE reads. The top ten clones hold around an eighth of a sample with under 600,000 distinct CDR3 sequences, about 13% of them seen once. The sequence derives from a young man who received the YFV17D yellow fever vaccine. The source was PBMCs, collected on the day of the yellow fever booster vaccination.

CDR3 residues: CASSAPGQSYEQYF. CDR3 bases: TGTGCCAGCAGCGCGCCGGGACAATCCTACGAGCAGTACTTC. The J gene is TRBJ2-7, the V gene TRBV7-9; perhaps TRBD1 as D (6 bases). Germline V gives CDR1 SEHNR, CDR2 FQNEAQ (reference sequence). CDR3 length: 14 residues. V lost 5 bases to trimming and J lost 1 base, with 12 bases between them.